This TCR beta chain was identified in a study of OX40 agonist ivuxolimab in advanced cancers. About this clone: Its antigen is still unknown.

General study results and limits: Both blood CD4+ and CD8+ T cells showed clonal growth by week 6 at 0.1 to 3.0 mg/kg. Compared with others, partial responders at 0.1-3.0 mg/kg displayed clonal expansion among the lowest.

V was cut by 1 base and J by 4 bases, with 13 bases left in between. CDR3 size: 15 residues. CDR1 and CDR2 from the germline V gene are SGHNT and YENEEA. Some clones are missing from TCRdb's copy, which holds only in-frame ones; the method was immunoSEQ multiplex PCR. The sample has approximately 74,000 clones, roughly 91% seen once. Autoimmune disease history or systemic immunosuppression meant exclusion. This specimen consisted of CD4+ or CD8+ T cells sorted from blood, obtained in a trial of the OX40 agonist ivuxolimab. The sequence was collected from an adult with an advanced solid tumor such as melanoma, head and neck, liver or kidney cancer. V gene TRBV11-3 combines with J gene TRBJ1-1, with D maybe TRBD1 (5 bases). The chain's CDR3 is CASSLGGAGGTEAFF. CDR3 sequence (DNA): TGTGCCAGCAGCTTAGGCGGGGCTGGTGGCACTGAAGCTTTCTTT.